A selection of T cell receptor beta chains follows, all from one sample in a study of monozygotic twins with cystic fibrosis. Profiled with immunoSEQ multiplex PCR; TCRdb holds only in-frame clones, not every one. Of about 24,000 clones listed, 75% to 95% were seen once; the top ten hold roughly 0.3%. The sequencing sample was made of blood. These receptors were obtained from a girl aged 2 to 10 with cystic fibrosis. The CDR3 runs from the conserved cysteine through the conserved F or W. A D gene is named only where the DNA matches it firmly. Only some rows state a clone size, as once, few, many or a class for expanded clones.

D: TRBD2
V: TRBV6-5
length: 14
J: TRBJ2-3
size: NA
DNA: TGTGCCAGTCGAGCGGGGGGCACCACAGATACGCAGTATTTT
CDR3: CASRAGGTTDTQYF

D: NA
V: TRBV19
length: 15
J: TRBJ1-1
size: NA
DNA: TGTGCCAGTAGTTTTAATTTGGGGCTCGACACTGAAGCTTTCTTT
CDR3: CASSFNLGLDTEAFF

D: NA
V: TRBV5-1
length: 13
J: TRBJ2-5
size: NA
DNA: TGCGCCAGCAGCCCGGCAGGGTTTGGGGTCCAGTACTTC
CDR3: CASSPAGFGVQYF

D: NA
V: TRBV5-1
length: 14
J: TRBJ2-1
size: NA
DNA: TGCGCCAGCAGCTTGTTCACAGGGACCAATGAGCAGTTCTTC
CDR3: CASSLFTGTNEQFF

D: NA
V: TRBV6-5
length: 13
J: TRBJ1-4
size: NA
DNA: TGTGCCAGCAGTGGGGGAAAGAGGGAAAAACTGTTTTTT
CDR3: CASSGGKREKLFF

D: NA
V: TRBV7-9
length: 12
J: TRBJ1-2
size: NA
DNA: TGTGCCAGCAGCCGAAATCGTTATGGCTACACCTTC
CDR3: CASSRNRYGYTF

D: NA
V: TRBV7-8
length: 13
J: TRBJ2-1
size: NA
DNA: TGTGCCAGCAGCTTCGGACGGAACAATGAGCAGTTCTTC
CDR3: CASSFGRNNEQFF

D: NA
V: TRBV30
length: 17
J: TRBJ1-2
size: NA
DNA: TGTGCCTGGACCCCGGATCCCCTTGTAGGGGGACTTGAGGGCTACACCTTC
CDR3: CAWTPDPLVGGLEGYTF

D: TRBD1
V: TRBV2
length: 14
J: TRBJ1-5
size: NA
DNA: TGTGCCAGCAGGACAGGGCTGCGCAATCAGCCCCAGCATTTT
CDR3: CASRTGLRNQPQHF

D: TRBD1
V: TRBV15
length: 19
J: TRBJ2-7
size: NA
DNA: TGTGCCACCAGCAGAGACCCAGAAGAGGTGGGACAGGGGGCCAACGAGCAGTACTTC
CDR3: CATSRDPEEVGQGANEQYF

D: NA
V: TRBV7-2
length: 14
J: TRBJ2-7
size: NA
DNA: TGTGCCAGCAGCTTAGGTCCGGGAACCTACGAGCAGTACTTC
CDR3: CASSLGPGTYEQYF

D: NA
V: TRBV13
length: 13
J: TRBJ1-1
size: few
DNA: TGTGCCAGCAGCTTGTGGGAGGGGACTGAAGCTTTCTTT
CDR3: CASSLWEGTEAFF

D: NA
V: TRBV30
length: 15
J: TRBJ1-1
size: NA
DNA: TGTGCCTGGAGTCCACACCTACTCGGGGGCACTGAAGCTTTCTTT
CDR3: CAWSPHLLGGTEAFF

D: TRBD1
V: TRBV4-3
length: 16
J: TRBJ1-2
size: once
DNA: TGCGCCAGCAGCCAAGTCCGGACAGGGAATAACTATGGCTACACCTTC
CDR3: CASSQVRTGNNYGYTF

D: NA
V: TRBV5-4
length: 16
J: TRBJ2-2
size: NA
DNA: TGTGCCAGCAGCATTACTAGTTATAAGGGGGCCGGGGAGCTGTTTTTT
CDR3: CASSITSYKGAGELFF

D: NA
V: TRBV6-5
length: 14
J: TRBJ1-2
size: NA
DNA: TGTGCCAGCAGCCCAAGACGGGAAGTCTATGGCTACACCTTC
CDR3: CASSPRREVYGYTF

D: NA
V: TRBV4-3
length: 13
J: TRBJ1-2
size: NA
DNA: TGCGCCAGCAGCCAAGATTTCAGGGAGCGCATACTCTTC
CDR3: CASSQDFRERILF

D: TRBD1
V: TRBV30
length: 13
J: TRBJ2-7
size: once
DNA: TGTGCCAGTACCGGGACAGGGGGGTACGAGCAGTACTTC
CDR3: CASTGTGGYEQYF

D: NA
V: TRBV5-1
length: 13
J: TRBJ1-2
size: NA
DNA: TGCGCCAGCAGCGAACCGGGCGACGTTAGCTACACCTTC
CDR3: CASSEPGDVSYTF

D: NA
V: TRBV19
length: 15
J: TRBJ2-3
size: NA
DNA: TGTGCCAGTAGTATCGGTGCGAGCCGCACAGATACGCAGTATTTT
CDR3: CASSIGASRTDTQYF

D: NA
V: TRBV7-2
length: 16
J: TRBJ1-2
size: NA
DNA: TGTGCCAGCAGCTTAACTCGTCCGGGCTCTAACTATGGCTACACCTTC
CDR3: CASSLTRPGSNYGYTF

D: NA
V: TRBV2
length: 18
J: TRBJ1-3
size: NA
DNA: TGTGCCAGCAGTGAAGCAATAGGGGAAGGGATCTCTGGAAACACCATATATTTT
CDR3: CASSEAIGEGISGNTIYF

D: NA
V: TRBV15
length: 15
J: TRBJ1-6
size: NA
DNA: TGTGCCACCACCAGCCAGCTAACGGGTAATTCACCCCTCCACTTT
CDR3: CATTSQLTGNSPLHF

D: NA
V: TRBV7-9
length: 17
J: TRBJ2-7
size: NA
DNA: TGTGCCAGCAGCTTCCGACGGACGACGGAGTCCCCCTACGAGCAGTACTTC
CDR3: CASSFRRTTESPYEQYF

D: TRBD1
V: TRBV18
length: 14
J: TRBJ1-4
size: NA
DNA: TGTGCCAGCTCGGCCGGGACAGGGGATGAAAAACTGTTTTTT
CDR3: CASSAGTGDEKLFF

D: NA
V: TRBV6-4
length: 12
J: TRBJ2-2
size: NA
DNA: TGTGCCAGCAGCGAAGGTTCGGGGGAGCTGTTTTTT
CDR3: CASSEGSGELFF

D: NA
V: TRBV7-9
length: 13
J: TRBJ1-3
size: NA
DNA: TGTGCCAGCAGCTTCGACGGTGGAAACACCATATATTTT
CDR3: CASSFDGGNTIYF

D: NA
V: TRBV7-2
length: 15
J: TRBJ1-1
size: NA
DNA: TGTGCCAGCAGCTTCTCGGGCCAGCTGAACACTGAAGCTTTCTTT
CDR3: CASSFSGQLNTEAFF

D: TRBD2
V: TRBV7-2
length: 17
J: TRBJ2-1
size: NA
DNA: TGTGCCAGCAGCTTAGTAGCGGGGGGGTTATTTTACAATGAGCAGTTCTTC
CDR3: CASSLVAGGLFYNEQFF

D: TRBD1
V: TRBV4-3
length: 14
J: TRBJ1-5
size: NA
DNA: TGCGCCAGCAGCCAAGTTACAGGGGACCAGCCCCAGCATTTT
CDR3: CASSQVTGDQPQHF

D: TRBD2
V: TRBV18
length: 15
J: TRBJ2-3
size: once
DNA: TGTGCCAGCTCACCGACTGGGACTAGCGGGGGTTCGCAGTATTTT
CDR3: CASSPTGTSGGSQYF

D: NA
V: TRBV4-1
length: 15
J: TRBJ2-7
size: NA
DNA: TGCGCCAGCAGCCAAGGGACAGCCTCAGCCTACGAGCAGTACTTC
CDR3: CASSQGTASAYEQYF

D: NA
V: TRBV19
length: 13
J: TRBJ1-1
size: NA
DNA: TGTGCCAGTAGCCCGACAGGGAACACTGAAGCTTTCTTT
CDR3: CASSPTGNTEAFF

D: TRBD1
V: TRBV10-3
length: 16
J: TRBJ2-3
size: NA
DNA: TGTGCCATCAGCAGACAGGGGGCGGGCGGCACAGATACGCAGTATTTT
CDR3: CAISRQGAGGTDTQYF

D: NA
V: TRBV9
length: 15
J: TRBJ2-3
size: NA
DNA: TGTGCCAGCAGCGCAGGGTGGACTAGCACAGATACGCAGTATTTT
CDR3: CASSAGWTSTDTQYF

D: NA
V: TRBV5-6
length: 15
J: TRBJ2-5
size: once
DNA: TGTGCCAGCAGCCTACCTTGGGGGATAGGGGAGACCCAGTACTTC
CDR3: CASSLPWGIGETQYF

D: NA
V: TRBV6-5
length: 14
J: TRBJ1-2
size: NA
DNA: TGTGCCAGCACCCGTAGGGGGGGAGGGTATGGCTACACCTTC
CDR3: CASTRRGGGYGYTF

D: NA
V: TRBV6-5
length: 14
J: TRBJ1-2
size: NA
DNA: TGTGCCAGCAGTTACCCCGGGACCCCCGGGGGCTACACCTTC
CDR3: CASSYPGTPGGYTF

D: TRBD1
V: TRBV29-1
length: 13
J: TRBJ2-7
size: NA
DNA: TGCAGCGTTGGACAGGGTGTCTCCTACGAGCAGTACTTC
CDR3: CSVGQGVSYEQYF

D: NA
V: TRBV7-9
length: 11
J: TRBJ2-5
size: NA
DNA: TGTGCCAGCAGCTTCTATGAGACCCAGTACTTC
CDR3: CASSFYETQYF

D: NA
V: TRBV5-6
length: 13
J: TRBJ2-7
size: NA
DNA: TGTGCCAGCAGCTTGGGACAGAGCTACGAGCAGTACTTC
CDR3: CASSLGQSYEQYF

D: NA
V: TRBV30
length: 14
J: TRBJ2-3
size: once
DNA: TGTGCCTGGAGTGTAGGGCAGAGCACAGATACGCAGTATTTT
CDR3: CAWSVGQSTDTQYF

D: NA
V: TRBV7-9
length: 13
J: TRBJ2-7
size: NA
DNA: TGTGCCAGCAGCTTCTCCGGACACTACGAGCAGTACTTC
CDR3: CASSFSGHYEQYF

D: TRBD1
V: TRBV7-2
length: 14
J: TRBJ1-4
size: NA
DNA: TGTGCCAGCAGTCGACAGGGCACTAATGAAAAACTGTTTTTT
CDR3: CASSRQGTNEKLFF